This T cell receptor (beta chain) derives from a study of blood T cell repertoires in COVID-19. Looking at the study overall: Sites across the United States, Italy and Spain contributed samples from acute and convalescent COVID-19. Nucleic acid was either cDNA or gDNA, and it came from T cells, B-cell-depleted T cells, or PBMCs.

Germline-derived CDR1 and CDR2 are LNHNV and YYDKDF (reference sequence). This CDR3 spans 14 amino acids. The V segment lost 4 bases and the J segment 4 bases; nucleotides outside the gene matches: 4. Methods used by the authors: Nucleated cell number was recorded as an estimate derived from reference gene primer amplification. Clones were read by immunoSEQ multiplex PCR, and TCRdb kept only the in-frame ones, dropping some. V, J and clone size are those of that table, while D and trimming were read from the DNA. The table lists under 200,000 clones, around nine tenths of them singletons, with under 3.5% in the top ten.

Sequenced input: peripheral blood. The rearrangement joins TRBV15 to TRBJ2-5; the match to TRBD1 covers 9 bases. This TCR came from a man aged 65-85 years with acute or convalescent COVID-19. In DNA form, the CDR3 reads TGTGCCACCAGCACCCGGACAGGGGTAGAGACCCAGTACTTC. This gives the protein CATSTRTGVETQYF.